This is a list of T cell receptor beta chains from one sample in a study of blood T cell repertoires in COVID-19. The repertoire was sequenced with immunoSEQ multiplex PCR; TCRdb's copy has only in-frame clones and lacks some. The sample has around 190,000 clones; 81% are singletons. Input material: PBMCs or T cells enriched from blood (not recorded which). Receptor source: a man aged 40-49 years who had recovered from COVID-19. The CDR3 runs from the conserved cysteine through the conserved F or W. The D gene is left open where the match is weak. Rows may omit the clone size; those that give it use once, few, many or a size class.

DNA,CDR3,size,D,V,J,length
TGTGCCAGCAGCTTCACAGGGATATCTCCGAGGGGAAACACCATATATTTT,CASSFTGISPRGNTIYF,few,NA,TRBV11-2,TRBJ1-3,17
TGTGCCAGCAGCTTAGATATAGGGACAGTGTCCCAGCATTTT,CASSLDIGTVSQHF,NA,TRBD1,TRBV11-2,TRBJ1-5,14
TGTGCCAGCAAACTTGGGGGGGGCAATCAGCCCCAGCATTTT,CASKLGGGNQPQHF,many,NA,TRBV2,TRBJ1-5,14
TGTGCCAGCAGTTACAGGTCTGAAGCTTTCTTT,CASSYRSEAFF,NA,NA,TRBV12-3/TRBV12-4,TRBJ1-1,11
TGTGCCAGCAGCTCCCCAATAGCGCCGCAGTACTTC,CASSSPIAPQYF,NA,NA,TRBV7-9,TRBJ2-5,12
TGTGCCAGCTCACGGGACATATCCTACGAGCAGTACTTC,CASSRDISYEQYF,NA,NA,TRBV18,TRBJ2-7,13
TGTGCCAGCAGAGTCCCCTCGGGAACTGAAGCTTTCTTT,CASRVPSGTEAFF,NA,NA,TRBV6-1,TRBJ1-1,13
TGTGCCAGCAGCCTTCGGAGGGGAGTTGGGGGCGGGGAGCTGTTTTTT,CASSLRRGVGGGELFF,NA,NA,TRBV3-1/TRBV3-2,TRBJ2-2,16
TGCGCCAGCAGCTTGGAAGGCAGGGTGGTGGATGGCTACACCTTC,CASSLEGRVVDGYTF,NA,NA,TRBV5-1,TRBJ1-2,15
TGCGCCAGCAGCTTGGGGACTAGCGGCTTTTACGAGCAGTACTTC,CASSLGTSGFYEQYF,NA,TRBD2,TRBV5-1,TRBJ2-7,15
TGTGCCAGTAGTGCCTCGGGACTAGCGTCGTACAATGAGCAGTTCTTC,CASSASGLASYNEQFF,many,TRBD2,TRBV19,TRBJ2-1,16
TGTGCCAGCACCCGGACTAGCGGGGTGAACACCGGGGAGCTGTTTTTT,CASTRTSGVNTGELFF,NA,TRBD2,TRBV2,TRBJ2-2,16
TGCGCCAGCAGCTTGGACACCACAGAGACCCAGTACTTC,CASSLDTTETQYF,NA,NA,TRBV5-1,TRBJ2-5,13
TGTGCCAGCTCATATGGGACTAGCGGGAAGGGCAATGAGCAGTTCTTC,CASSYGTSGKGNEQFF,once,TRBD2,TRBV18,TRBJ2-1,16
TGTGCCAGCAGCTTGTTCATAGCGAACACCTACGAGCAGTACTTC,CASSLFIANTYEQYF,NA,NA,TRBV5-6,TRBJ2-7,15
TGTGCCAGCATTCCTGATGAGCGGGAATTAGATACGCAGTATTTT,CASIPDERELDTQYF,many,TRBD2,TRBV6-6,TRBJ2-3,15
TGTGCCAGCAGCGTTGCGGGGGAGTCCTACGAGCAGTACTTC,CASSVAGESYEQYF,NA,TRBD2,TRBV9,TRBJ2-7,14
TGTGCCAGCGTAAGGGGCTGGCAGGGCTACTTC,CASVRGWQGYF,NA,NA,TRBV2,TRBJ2-7,11
TGTGCTAGTGGTTTGGTACGATCTGGGCCCGGGGAGCTGTTTTTT,CASGLVRSGPGELFF,NA,NA,TRBV12-5,TRBJ2-2,15
TGTGCCAGCAGCCGGGATTATGGTCAGCCCCAGCATTTT,CASSRDYGQPQHF,NA,NA,TRBV6-4,TRBJ1-5,13
TGCGCCAGCAGCCAACAGGGAGGGACTGAAGCTTTCTTT,CASSQQGGTEAFF,NA,NA,TRBV10-1,TRBJ1-1,13
TGTGCCAGCAGCCCCCGGGACAGGGGCGGCGAGCAGTACTTC,CASSPRDRGGEQYF,once,TRBD1,TRBV3-1/TRBV3-2,TRBJ2-7,14
TGTGCCAGCAGAGGGGACAGACCCCCCTACGAGCAGTACTTC,CASRGDRPPYEQYF,NA,TRBD1,TRBV27,TRBJ2-7,14
TGTGCCAGCAGCTCAACCCTCAGGGGAAGAGCGGAGACCCAGTACTTC,CASSSTLRGRAETQYF,NA,NA,TRBV5-6,TRBJ2-5,16
TGCAGCGTTGGACAGGGGAACAATGAGCAGTTCTTC,CSVGQGNNEQFF,few,TRBD1,TRBV29-1,TRBJ2-1,12
TGTGCCTGGAGGGTACCGGGACAGGGAACCGGGGAGCTGTTTTTT,CAWRVPGQGTGELFF,NA,TRBD1,TRBV30,TRBJ2-2,15
TGTGCCAGTAGTTCCGGGACTAGCGGGAGATGGGATACGCAGTATTTT,CASSSGTSGRWDTQYF,once,TRBD2,TRBV19,TRBJ2-3,16
TGTGCCAGCTCACCGCTCGCCAGGTCCTCTAATGAAAAACTGTTTTTT,CASSPLARSSNEKLFF,NA,NA,TRBV18,TRBJ1-4,16
TGTGCCATCAGTGACCCGATGGCAGGTTCCTACGAGCAGTACTTC,CAISDPMAGSYEQYF,NA,NA,TRBV10-3,TRBJ2-7,15
TGTGCCAGCAGCTCCACTCAGGGGTACGCGGGCACAGATACGCAGTATTTT,CASSSTQGYAGTDTQYF,NA,NA,TRBV7-9,TRBJ2-3,17
TGCGCCAGCAGCCACCGGGACAGGGAAGGAGGTAGTAAGCATTTT,CASSHRDREGGSKHF,NA,TRBD1,TRBV4-1,TRBJ1-5,15
TGTGCCAGCAGAGATCAGGGGGCCTCCTACGAGCAGTACTTC,CASRDQGASYEQYF,NA,TRBD1,TRBV11-1,TRBJ2-7,14
TGTGCCAGCAGTGGAGCAGGGGCAACTAATGAAAAACTGTTTTTT,CASSGAGATNEKLFF,NA,NA,TRBV2,TRBJ1-4,15
TGTGCCAGCAGCTTGCGCGGACTCACAGATACGCAGTATTTT,CASSLRGLTDTQYF,NA,NA,TRBV5-4,TRBJ2-3,14
TGTGCCAGCAGTCTAGAGTACGAGCAGTACTTC,CASSLEYEQYF,NA,NA,TRBV2,TRBJ2-7,11
TGTGCCAGCAGCTTCCTAGCGGGGGGGCCGAAAGATACGCAGTATTTT,CASSFLAGGPKDTQYF,NA,TRBD2,TRBV7-3,TRBJ2-3,16
TGTGCCAGTTCCGGGACTAGCGGGTATGAGCAGTTCTTC,CASSGTSGYEQFF,NA,TRBD2,TRBV7-3,TRBJ2-1,13
TGTGCCAGCAGTTTTCAGGGTAATACTGAAGCTTTCTTT,CASSFQGNTEAFF,once,NA,TRBV12-3/TRBV12-4,TRBJ1-1,13
TGTGCCAGCAGTCGACAGGGGGATAGCTCCTACGAGCAGTACTTC,CASSRQGDSSYEQYF,NA,TRBD1,TRBV2,TRBJ2-7,15
TGTGCCAGCAGTTTGGGGCTGCGGTATGGCTACACCTTC,CASSLGLRYGYTF,NA,NA,TRBV12-3/TRBV12-4,TRBJ1-2,13
TGTGCCAGCAGCCTCATGACAGGGTTGAAGCCTGAAGCTTTCTTT,CASSLMTGLKPEAFF,NA,TRBD1,TRBV7-8,TRBJ1-1,15
TGTGCCAGCAGTTATAAATACACAGATACGCAGTATTTT,CASSYKYTDTQYF,NA,NA,TRBV27,TRBJ2-3,13
TGTGCCAGCAGCTTAAAGCGGGAGGGCCCCTACAATGAGCAGTTCTTC,CASSLKREGPYNEQFF,NA,TRBD2,TRBV11-2,TRBJ2-1,16
TGCGCCAGCAGCCCCCGGGACAGGGGGTCGGGGGAGCAGTACTTC,CASSPRDRGSGEQYF,NA,TRBD1,TRBV5-1,TRBJ2-7,15
TGTGCCAGCTCACCCGGGTGGGCTAACTATGGCTACACCTTC,CASSPGWANYGYTF,NA,NA,TRBV18,TRBJ1-2,14
TGTGCCAGCAGCTTAAATGGTAGGAGGGCGACGGTAGACTACGAGCAGTACTTC,CASSLNGRRATVDYEQYF,NA,NA,TRBV7-3,TRBJ2-7,18
TGTGCCAGCAGCCCCCGCCAGGGGATTTCGAATCAGCCCCAGCATTTT,CASSPRQGISNQPQHF,NA,NA,TRBV27,TRBJ1-5,16
TGTGCCAGCAGCTGGAACAGGGGCAGGGGAGAGCAGTACTTC,CASSWNRGRGEQYF,NA,TRBD1,TRBV7-2,TRBJ2-7,14
TGCGCCAGCAGCCTCCGGGACAGTAGTGGCTACACCTTC,CASSLRDSSGYTF,once,TRBD1,TRBV4-1,TRBJ1-2,13
TGTGCCAGTAGTGCCGGCTACACACAGGGGGCTTCCTACGAGCAGTACTTC,CASSAGYTQGASYEQYF,many,TRBD1,TRBV19,TRBJ2-7,17
TGTGCCATCAGTGAGTTCGGGGTAGGGAACACTGAAGCTTTCTTT,CAISEFGVGNTEAFF,NA,NA,TRBV10-3,TRBJ1-1,15
TGTGCCAGCGGTCTAGGGCGGGGAGGTGGCTACACCTTC,CASGLGRGGGYTF,NA,NA,TRBV12-3/TRBV12-4,TRBJ1-2,13
TGTGCCAGCATCTCCTCCACAGGGGGCACCTATGGCTACACCTTC,CASISSTGGTYGYTF,NA,TRBD1,TRBV6-5,TRBJ1-2,15
TGTGCCAGCAGCAAAGCGACAGGGGGTTTGGATCAGCCCCAGCATTTT,CASSKATGGLDQPQHF,NA,NA,TRBV21-1,TRBJ1-5,16
TGTGCCAGCAAGCGGAGCAGCAGCTCCTACAATGAGCAGTTCTTC,CASKRSSSSYNEQFF,NA,NA,TRBV11-2,TRBJ2-1,15
TGCGCCAGCAGCCACACAAGGGCTAGCGGGCGCTCCTACGAGCAGTACTTC,CASSHTRASGRSYEQYF,NA,TRBD2,TRBV4-1,TRBJ2-7,17
TGTGCCAGCAGCTCCAGGGGATACAATGAGCAGTTCTTC,CASSSRGYNEQFF,NA,NA,TRBV11-3,TRBJ2-1,13
TGCGCCAGCAGCAGGGACACGACATACAATGAGCAGTTCTTC,CASSRDTTYNEQFF,NA,NA,TRBV5-1,TRBJ2-1,14
TGCGCCAGCAGTGCAAACCCCGGGACAGGCCGAGGAGAGACCCAGTACTTC,CASSANPGTGRGETQYF,NA,TRBD1,TRBV10-1,TRBJ2-5,17
TGTGCCAGCAGCTCGAACAGGGGGATCACAGATACGCAGTATTTT,CASSSNRGITDTQYF,NA,TRBD1,TRBV7-6,TRBJ2-3,15